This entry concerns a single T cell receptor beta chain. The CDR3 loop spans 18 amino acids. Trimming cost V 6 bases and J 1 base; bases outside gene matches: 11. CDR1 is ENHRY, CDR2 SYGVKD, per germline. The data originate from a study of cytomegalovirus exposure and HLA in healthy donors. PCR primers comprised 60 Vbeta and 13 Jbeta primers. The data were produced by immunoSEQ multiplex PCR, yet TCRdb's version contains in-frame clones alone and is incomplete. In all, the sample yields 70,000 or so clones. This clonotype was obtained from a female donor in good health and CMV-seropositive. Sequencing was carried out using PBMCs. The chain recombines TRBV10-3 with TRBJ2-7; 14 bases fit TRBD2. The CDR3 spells CAIRGQGLAGANSYEQYF. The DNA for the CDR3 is TGTGCCATCAGGGGACAGGGACTAGCGGGAGCGAATTCCTACGAGCAGTACTTC.